This TCR beta chain was identified in a study of T cell responses to AZD1222 COVID-19 vaccine. Overall study: Second doses at about 4 or about 12 weeks were pooled.

CDR3 length: 14 residues. Trimming removed 5 bases from V and 5 bases from J; junction bases left unmatched: 6. CDR1 is MNHEY and CDR2 is SVGAGI in the germline V gene. This table comes from immunoSEQ multiplex PCR, and its TCRdb copy is limited to in-frame clones, with some not included. The sample holds 72,000 or so clones, about 85% seen once. This rearrangement joins TRBV6-5 to TRBJ1-2, with 9 bases aligning to TRBD1. Sequences were derived from peripheral blood, sampled on day 0 of AZD1222 vaccination. The receptor was isolated from an adult in good health. CDR3: CASSITGGQYGYTF. Written as DNA, the CDR3 is TGTGCCAGCAGTATTACAGGGGGCCAGTATGGCTACACCTTC.